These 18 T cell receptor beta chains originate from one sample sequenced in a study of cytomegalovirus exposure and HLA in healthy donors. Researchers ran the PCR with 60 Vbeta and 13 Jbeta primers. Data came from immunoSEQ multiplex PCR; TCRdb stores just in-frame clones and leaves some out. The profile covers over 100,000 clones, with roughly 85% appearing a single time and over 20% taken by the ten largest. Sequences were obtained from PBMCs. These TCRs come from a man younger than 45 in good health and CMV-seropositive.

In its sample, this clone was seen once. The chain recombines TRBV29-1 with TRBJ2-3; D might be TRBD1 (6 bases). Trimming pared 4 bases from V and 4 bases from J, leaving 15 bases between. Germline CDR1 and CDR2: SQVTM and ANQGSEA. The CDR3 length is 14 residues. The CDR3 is CSVGGQNAADTQYF. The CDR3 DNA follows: TGCAGCGTTGGTGGACAGAATGCCGCAGATACGCAGTATTTT.

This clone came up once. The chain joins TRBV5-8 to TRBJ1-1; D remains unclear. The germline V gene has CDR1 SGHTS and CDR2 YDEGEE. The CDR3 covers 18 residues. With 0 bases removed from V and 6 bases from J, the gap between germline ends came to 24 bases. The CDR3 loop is CASSLAALGSVALAEAFF. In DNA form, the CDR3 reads TGTGCCAGCAGCTTGGCCGCCCTTGGGTCTGTGGCGCTAGCTGAAGCTTTCTTT.

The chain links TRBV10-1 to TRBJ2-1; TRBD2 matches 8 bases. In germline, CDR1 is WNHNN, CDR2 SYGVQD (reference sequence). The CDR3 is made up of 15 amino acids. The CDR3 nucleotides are TGCGTCCTCCATGCGGGACTAGTTACGTTCAATGAGCAGTTCTTC. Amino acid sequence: CVLHAGLVTFNEQFF.

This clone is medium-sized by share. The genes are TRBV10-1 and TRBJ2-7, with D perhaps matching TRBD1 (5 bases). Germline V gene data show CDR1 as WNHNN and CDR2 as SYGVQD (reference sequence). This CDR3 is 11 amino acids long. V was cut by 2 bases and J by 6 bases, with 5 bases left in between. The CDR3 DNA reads TGCGCCAGCAGTGAGAGGGGCGAGCAGTACGTC. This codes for CASSERGEQYV.

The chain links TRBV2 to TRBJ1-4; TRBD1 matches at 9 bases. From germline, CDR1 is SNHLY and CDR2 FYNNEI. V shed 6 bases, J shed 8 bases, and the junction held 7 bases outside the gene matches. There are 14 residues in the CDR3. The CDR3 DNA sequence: TGTGCCAGCAGGTGGGACAGGGACCAAGAAAAACTGTTTTTT. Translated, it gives CASRWDRDQEKLFF.

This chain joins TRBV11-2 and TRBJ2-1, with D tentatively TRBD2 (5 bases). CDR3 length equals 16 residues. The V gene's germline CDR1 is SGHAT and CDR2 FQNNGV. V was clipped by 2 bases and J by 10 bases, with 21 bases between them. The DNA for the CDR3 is TGTGCCAGCAGCTTACGATCTAGTTGGAGGTTAGGAGAGCAGTTCTTC. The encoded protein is CASSLRSSWRLGEQFF.

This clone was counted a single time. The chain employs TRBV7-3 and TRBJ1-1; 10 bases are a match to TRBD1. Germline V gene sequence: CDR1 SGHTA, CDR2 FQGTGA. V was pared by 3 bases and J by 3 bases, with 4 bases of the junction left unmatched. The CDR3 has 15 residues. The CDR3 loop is CASSFGGTGDTEAFF. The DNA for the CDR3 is TGTGCCAGCAGCTTTGGCGGGACAGGGGACACTGAAGCTTTCTTT.

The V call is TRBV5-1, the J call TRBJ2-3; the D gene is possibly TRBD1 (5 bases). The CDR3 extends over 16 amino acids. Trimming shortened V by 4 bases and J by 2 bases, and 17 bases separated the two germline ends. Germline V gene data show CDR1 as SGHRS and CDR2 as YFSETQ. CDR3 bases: TGCGCCAGCAGCCTACCTGTGGCAGGGCTCACAGATACGCAGTATTTT. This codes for CASSLPVAGLTDTQYF.

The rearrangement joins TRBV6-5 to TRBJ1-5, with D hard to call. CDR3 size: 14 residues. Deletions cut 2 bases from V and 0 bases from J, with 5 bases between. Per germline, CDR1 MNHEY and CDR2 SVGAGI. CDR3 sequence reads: CASSYTSSNQPQHF. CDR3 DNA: TGTGCCAGCAGTTACACGAGTAGCAATCAGCCCCAGCATTTT.

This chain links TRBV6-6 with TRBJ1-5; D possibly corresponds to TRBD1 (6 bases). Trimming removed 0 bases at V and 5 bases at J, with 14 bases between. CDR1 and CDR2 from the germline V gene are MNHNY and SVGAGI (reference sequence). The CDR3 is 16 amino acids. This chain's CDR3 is CASSYSGGQTHQPQHF. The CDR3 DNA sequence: TGTGCCAGCAGTTACTCGGGCGGACAGACCCATCAGCCCCAGCATTTT.

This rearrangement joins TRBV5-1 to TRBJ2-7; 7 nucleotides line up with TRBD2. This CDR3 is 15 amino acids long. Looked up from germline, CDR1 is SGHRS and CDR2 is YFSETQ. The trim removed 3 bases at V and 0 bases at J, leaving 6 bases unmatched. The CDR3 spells CASSWGLTLSYEQYF. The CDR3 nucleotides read TGCGCCAGCAGCTGGGGACTAACCCTCTCCTACGAGCAGTACTTC.

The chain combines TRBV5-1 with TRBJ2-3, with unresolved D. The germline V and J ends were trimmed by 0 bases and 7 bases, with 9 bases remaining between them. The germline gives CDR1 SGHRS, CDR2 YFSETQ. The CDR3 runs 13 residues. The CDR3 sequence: CASSLVGGNTQYF. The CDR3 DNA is TGCGCCAGCAGCTTGGTTGGCGGTAATACGCAGTATTTT.

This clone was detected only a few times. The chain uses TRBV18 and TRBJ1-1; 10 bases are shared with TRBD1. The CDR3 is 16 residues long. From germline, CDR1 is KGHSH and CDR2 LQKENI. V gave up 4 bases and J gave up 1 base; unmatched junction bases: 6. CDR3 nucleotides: TGTGCCAGCTCACAGGGACAGGGGAGATCGAACACTGAAGCTTTCTTT. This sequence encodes CASSQGQGRSNTEAFF.

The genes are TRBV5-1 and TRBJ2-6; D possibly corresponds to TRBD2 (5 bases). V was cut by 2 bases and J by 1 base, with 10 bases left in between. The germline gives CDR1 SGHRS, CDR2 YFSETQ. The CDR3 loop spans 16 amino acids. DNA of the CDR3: TGCGCCAGCAGCTTTGCCGGAGGATCTGGGGCCAACGTCCTGACTTTC. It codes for CASSFAGGSGANVLTF.

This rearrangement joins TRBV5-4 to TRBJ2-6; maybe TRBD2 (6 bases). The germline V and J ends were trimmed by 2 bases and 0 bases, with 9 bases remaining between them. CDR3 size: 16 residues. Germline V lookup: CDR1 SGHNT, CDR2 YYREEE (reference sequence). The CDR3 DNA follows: TGTGCCAGCAGCTTAGGAGGGCCCTCTGGGGCCAACGTCCTGACTTTC. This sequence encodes CASSLGGPSGANVLTF.

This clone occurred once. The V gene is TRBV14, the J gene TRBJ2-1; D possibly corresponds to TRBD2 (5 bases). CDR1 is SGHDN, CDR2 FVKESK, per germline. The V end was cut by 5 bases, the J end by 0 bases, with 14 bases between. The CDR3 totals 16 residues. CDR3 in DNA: TGTGCCAGCAGCTCGCTCGGGGTGAGCTCCTACAATGAGCAGTTCTTC. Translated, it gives CASSSLGVSSYNEQFF.

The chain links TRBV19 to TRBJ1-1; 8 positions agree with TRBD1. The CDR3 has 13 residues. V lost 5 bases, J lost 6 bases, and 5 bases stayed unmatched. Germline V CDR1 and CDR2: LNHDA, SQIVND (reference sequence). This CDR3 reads CASSHRGVPEAFF. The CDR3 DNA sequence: TGTGCCAGTAGTCACAGGGGGGTTCCTGAAGCTTTCTTT.

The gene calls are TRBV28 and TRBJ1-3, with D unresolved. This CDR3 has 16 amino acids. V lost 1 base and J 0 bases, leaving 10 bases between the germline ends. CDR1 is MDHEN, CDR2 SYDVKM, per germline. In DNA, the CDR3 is TGTGCCAGCAGTTTATCGGCGGGCAGCTCTGGAAACACCATATATTTT. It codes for CASSLSAGSSGNTIYF.